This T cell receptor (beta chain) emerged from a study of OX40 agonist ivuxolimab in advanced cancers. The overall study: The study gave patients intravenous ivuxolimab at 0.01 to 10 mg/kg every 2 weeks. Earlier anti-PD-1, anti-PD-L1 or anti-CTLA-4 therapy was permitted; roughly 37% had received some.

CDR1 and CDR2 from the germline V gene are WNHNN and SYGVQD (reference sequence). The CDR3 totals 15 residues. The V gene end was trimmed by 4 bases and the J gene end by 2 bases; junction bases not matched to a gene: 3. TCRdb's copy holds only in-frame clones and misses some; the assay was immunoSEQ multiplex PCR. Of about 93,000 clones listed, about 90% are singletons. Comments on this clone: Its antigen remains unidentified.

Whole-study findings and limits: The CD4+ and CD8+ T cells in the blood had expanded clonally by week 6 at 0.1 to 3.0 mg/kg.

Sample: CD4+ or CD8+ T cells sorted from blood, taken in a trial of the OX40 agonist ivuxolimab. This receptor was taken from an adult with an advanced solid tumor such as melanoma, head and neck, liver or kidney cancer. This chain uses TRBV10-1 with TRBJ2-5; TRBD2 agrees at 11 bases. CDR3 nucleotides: TGCGCCAGCAGTGTTCTAGCGGGGGGTCAAGAGACCCAGTACTTC. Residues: CASSVLAGGQETQYF.